Sequencing of this T cell receptor (beta chain) was carried out in a study of blood T cell repertoires in COVID-19. This CDR3 region has 14 residues. Germline V gene data show CDR1 as SGHTS and CDR2 as YDEGEE. Deletions cut 3 bases from V and 3 bases from J, with 9 bases between. As handled by the study authors: It was from reference gene primer amplification that nucleated cell counts were estimated. Produced via immunoSEQ multiplex PCR; TCRdb's table is partial and in-frame only. V, J and clone size were drawn from that table, and D and trimming were deduced from the DNA. The table shows 110,000 or so clones, with 84% occurring only once.

Source material: peripheral blood. The sequence was obtained from a woman aged 35 to 49 with acute or convalescent COVID-19. This chain connects TRBV5-8 to TRBJ2-2; D not certain. CDR3 sequence (DNA): TGTGCCAGCAGCTATGGAGTCTACACCGGGGAGCTGTTTTTT. Translation gives CASSYGVYTGELFF.